The present T cell receptor (beta chain) was sequenced within a study of T cell repertoires in cytomegalovirus infection. Study context: Both CMV infection and a matching HLA type were indicated by public TCR beta signatures. General study findings and limits: The response measured ex vivo was dominated by TCR beta clonotypes (HLA-C-restricted and CMV-specific). Of the TCR beta families, the public ones yielded a cumulative frequency that identified carriers of CMV plus the relevant HLA.

As to this clonotype: Its antigen remains unidentified.

With 1 base removed from V and 5 bases from J, the gap between germline ends came to 9 bases. Looked up from germline, CDR1 is MNHNS and CDR2 is SASEGT. The CDR3 extends over 13 amino acids. TCRdb analysed the reads with MiXCR anew, one entry per CDR3 protein. In the table there are around 570,000 distinct CDR3 sequences, 40% of which are singletons. This sequence joins TRBV6-1 and TRBJ2-7; D is uncertain. The specimen was cultured PBMCs, collected from culture after CMV antigen stimulation. The receptor's source is a human donor in good health (CMV status not recorded). Some clones in this sample may be carry-over from other donors' samples. The CDR3 DNA is TGTGCCAGCAGTGAAGAAGGTGGGAACGAGCAGTACTTC. This sequence encodes CASSEEGGNEQYF.